What follows describes a single T cell receptor beta chain. Germline V gene lookup returns CDR1 SEHNR and CDR2 FQNEAQ (reference sequence). The V gene lost 5 bases and the J gene lost 0 bases, with 11 bases spanning the gap. The CDR3 loop spans 15 amino acids. PCR was performed using 60 Vbeta and 13 Jbeta primers. Libraries were prepared by immunoSEQ multiplex PCR; TCRdb keeps only in-frame clonotypes and omits some of them. The sample carries roughly 130,000 clones, around three quarters recorded once. This entry comes from a study of cytomegalovirus exposure and HLA in healthy donors. This TCR was recovered from a male donor in good health and CMV-seronegative. Sequencing was done on a sample of PBMCs. This rearrangement joins TRBV7-9 to TRBJ2-1; perhaps TRBD2 as D (5 bases). The CDR3 nucleotides read TGTGCCAGCAGCCGAAGCGGAAGCTCCTACAATGAGCAGTTCTTC. This sequence encodes CASSRSGSSYNEQFF. Supplemented by reference TRBV7-9 and TRBJ2-1, the full variable domain reads DTGVSQNPRHKITKRGQNVTFRCDPISEHNRLYWYRQTLGQGPEFLTYFQNEAQLEKSRLLSDRFSAERPKGSFSTLEIQRTEQGDSAMYLCASSRSGSSYNEQFFGPGTRLTVL.